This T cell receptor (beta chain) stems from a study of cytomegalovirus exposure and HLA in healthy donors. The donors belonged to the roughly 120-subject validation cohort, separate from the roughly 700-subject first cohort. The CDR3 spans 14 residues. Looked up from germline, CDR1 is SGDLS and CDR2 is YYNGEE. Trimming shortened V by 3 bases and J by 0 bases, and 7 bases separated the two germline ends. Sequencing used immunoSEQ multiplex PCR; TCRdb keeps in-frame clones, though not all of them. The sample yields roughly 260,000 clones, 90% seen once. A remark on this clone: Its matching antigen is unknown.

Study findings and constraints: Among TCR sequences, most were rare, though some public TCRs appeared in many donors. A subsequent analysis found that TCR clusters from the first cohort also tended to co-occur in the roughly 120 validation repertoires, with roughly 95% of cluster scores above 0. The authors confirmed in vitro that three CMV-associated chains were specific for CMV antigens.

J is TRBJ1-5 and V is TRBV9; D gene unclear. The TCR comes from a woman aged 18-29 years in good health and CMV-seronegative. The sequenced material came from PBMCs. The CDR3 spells CASSGDTSNQPQHF. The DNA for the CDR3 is TGTGCCAGCAGCGGCGACACTAGCAATCAGCCCCAGCATTTT.